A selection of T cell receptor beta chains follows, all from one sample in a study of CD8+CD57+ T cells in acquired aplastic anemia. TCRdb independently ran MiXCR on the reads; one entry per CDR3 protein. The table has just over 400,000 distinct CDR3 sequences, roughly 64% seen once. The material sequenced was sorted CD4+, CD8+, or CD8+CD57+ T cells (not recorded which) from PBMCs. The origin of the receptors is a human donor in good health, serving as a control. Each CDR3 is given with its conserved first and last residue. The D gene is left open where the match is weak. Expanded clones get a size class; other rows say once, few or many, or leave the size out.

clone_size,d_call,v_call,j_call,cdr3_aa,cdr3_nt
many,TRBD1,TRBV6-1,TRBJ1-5,CASSARQGSNQPQHF,TGTGCCAGCAGTGCGCGACAGGGGAGCAATCAGCCCCAGCATTTT
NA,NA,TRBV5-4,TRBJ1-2,CASSPGIDYGYTF,TGTGCCAGCAGCCCCGGGATAGACTATGGCTACACCTTC
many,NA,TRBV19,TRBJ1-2,CASSIETASYGYTF,TGTGCCAGTAGTATTGAGACAGCCAGCTATGGCTACACCTTC
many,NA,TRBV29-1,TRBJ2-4,CSVDRGENIQYF,TGCAGCGTTGATCGGGGTGAAAACATTCAGTACTTC
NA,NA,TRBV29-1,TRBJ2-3,CSVEDLLRVGSPSTDTQYF,TGCAGCGTTGAAGATCTTTTACGCGTTGGCAGTCCTAGCACAGATACGCAGTATTTT
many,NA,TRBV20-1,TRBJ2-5,CSAREGGRETQYF,TGCAGTGCTAGGGAGGGGGGTCGAGAGACCCAGTACTTC
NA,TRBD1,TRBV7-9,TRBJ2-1,CASSWDRAKEQFF,TGTGCCAGCAGCTGGGACAGGGCAAAGGAGCAGTTCTTC
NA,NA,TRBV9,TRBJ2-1,CASSVRTESLGYNEQFF,TGTGCCAGCAGCGTAAGGACGGAATCCCTGGGGTACAATGAGCAGTTCTTC
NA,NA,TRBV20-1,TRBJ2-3,CSARGRGGSTDTRYF,TGCAGTGCTAGAGGGAGGGGAGGTAGCACAGATACGCGGTATTTT
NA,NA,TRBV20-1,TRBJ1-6,CSAVIGSSETLHF,TGCAGTGCTGTTATAGGGTCCAGTGAGACCCTCCACTTT
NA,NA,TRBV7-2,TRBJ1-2,CASSLTGRVGGSPF,TGTGCCAGCAGCTTAACCGGAAGGGTCGGAGGCTCACCCTTC
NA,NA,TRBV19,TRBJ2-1,CASGKTDTQFF,TGTGCCAGCGGGAAAACAGATACGCAGTTCTTC
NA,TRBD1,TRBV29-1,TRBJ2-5,CSARAGGQGAQYF,TGCAGCGCTCGGGCAGGGGGTCAGGGGGCCCAGTATTTC
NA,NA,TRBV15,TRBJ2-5,CATSSRRGSSETQYF,TGTGCCACCAGCTCGCGGAGGGGGTCGTCGGAGACCCAGTACTTC
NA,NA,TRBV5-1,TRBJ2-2,CASCLTGMNTGELFF,TGCGCCAGCTGCCTAACGGGGATGAACACCGGGGAGCTGTTTTTT
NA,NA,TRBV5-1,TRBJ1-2,CASSGGRVGTYGYTF,TGTGCCAGCAGCGGGGGGCGAGTAGGCACCTATGGCTACACCTTC
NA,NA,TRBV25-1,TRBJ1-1,CASSEYSAGPNTEAFF,TGTGCCAGCAGTGAATATTCCGCGGGACCGAACACTGAAGCTTTCTTT